Listed below are T cell receptor beta chains from one sample, sequenced in a study of cytomegalovirus exposure and HLA in healthy donors. Sequenced by immunoSEQ multiplex PCR; TCRdb stores in-frame clones only, minus some. The sample consists of around 62,000 clones, about 77% of them appearing once. The sequenced sample consisted of PBMCs. All receptors derive from a man between 35 and 55 years old in good health and CMV-seronegative. CDR3s include the opening cysteine and the closing phenylalanine or tryptophan. The D gene is left open where the match is weak. Only some rows state a clone size, as once, few, many or a class for expanded clones.

d_call	v_call	j_call	clone_size	cdr3_aa	cdr3_nt
TRBD2	TRBV9	TRBJ2-2	.	CASSVAGGRAGGELFF	TGTGCCAGCAGCGTAGCCGGCGGGAGGGCCGGCGGGGAGCTGTTTTTT
.	TRBV18	TRBJ1-2	.	CASSPPIDSTHTF	TGTGCCAGCTCACCACCGATAGACAGCACCCACACCTTC
.	TRBV7-2	TRBJ1-2	.	CASSLGGSGRTRFYGYTF	TGTGCCAGCAGCTTGGGGGGGTCAGGGAGAACCAGGTTCTATGGCTACACCTTC
.	TRBV10-3	TRBJ2-3	.	CAISESGTGEDTQYF	TGTGCCATCAGTGAGTCCGGAACGGGAGAGGATACGCAGTATTTT
.	TRBV6-1	TRBJ2-4	few	CASIRGSKNIQYF	TGTGCCAGCATTCGAGGCTCAAAAAACATTCAGTACTTC
.	TRBV5-6	TRBJ1-1	.	CASSLPSPQANTEAFF	TGTGCCAGCAGCTTGCCGAGTCCACAGGCAAACACTGAAGCTTTCTTT
.	TRBV2	TRBJ1-4	few	CASSDGGTNEKLFF	TGTGCCAGCAGTGATGGAGGGACTAATGAAAAACTGTTTTTT
TRBD2	TRBV9	TRBJ2-1	.	CASSVVSGAYNEQFF	TGTGCCAGCAGCGTAGTTAGCGGGGCCTACAATGAGCAGTTCTTC
TRBD1	TRBV6-1	TRBJ2-3	.	CASSGRDRGTDTQYF	TGTGCCAGCAGTGGCCGGGACAGAGGCACAGATACGCAGTATTTT
.	TRBV7-3	TRBJ1-6	.	CASSLGLTNSPLHF	TGTGCCAGCAGCTTAGGGCTGACAAATTCACCCCTCCACTTT
.	TRBV4-1	TRBJ1-1	.	CASSQDLVATEAFF	TGCGCCAGCAGCCAAGATTTAGTTGCCACTGAAGCTTTCTTT
TRBD1	TRBV5-4	TRBJ2-1	.	CASSSKTGLWNEQFF	TGTGCCAGCAGCTCGAAGACAGGGCTTTGGAATGAGCAGTTCTTC
TRBD2	TRBV5-1	TRBJ2-7	.	CASSLERGPYEQYF	TGCGCCAGCAGCTTGGAGCGGGGACCCTACGAGCAGTACTTC
.	TRBV18	TRBJ2-7	.	CASSQGQALYEQYF	TGTGCCAGCTCACAGGGACAAGCCCTCTACGAGCAGTACTTC
TRBD2	TRBV18	TRBJ2-2	.	CASSTRLAPNTGELFF	TGTGCCAGCTCAACACGACTAGCGCCGAACACCGGGGAGCTGTTTTTT
.	TRBV5-8	TRBJ2-4	.	CASRRYLQGAKNIQYF	TGTGCCAGCAGACGGTACCTTCAGGGGGCCAAAAACATTCAGTACTTC
.	TRBV7-8	TRBJ1-1	.	CASSARGTEAFF	TGTGCCAGCAGTGCCAGGGGCACTGAAGCTTTCTTT
TRBD1	TRBV15	TRBJ2-6	.	CATSGGQGHSGANVLTF	TGTGCCACCAGTGGAGGACAGGGGCACTCTGGGGCCAACGTCCTGACTTTC
.	TRBV11-2	TRBJ1-1	.	CASSFQVNTEAFF	TGTGCCAGCAGCTTCCAGGTGAACACTGAAGCTTTCTTT
.	TRBV6-1	TRBJ2-2	.	CASRAPVGGGELFF	TGTGCCAGCAGGGCGCCGGTCGGGGGCGGGGAGCTGTTTTTT
.	TRBV19	TRBJ1-5	.	CASSSEGQPQHF	TGTGCCAGTAGTTCTGAGGGTCAGCCCCAGCATTTT
.	TRBV28	TRBJ2-7	once	CASSGRLYEQYF	TGTGCCAGTTCAGGGCGGCTCTACGAGCAGTACTTC